Sequencing of this T cell receptor beta chain was carried out in a study of molecular identifiers for immune sequencing clone quantification listed by TCRdb under 2018. With regard to the full study: For a replicate experiment, RNA from around 20,000 or 100,000 naive CD8 T cells was divided into five aliquots, of which four were sequenced. This methods study used CD8 T cells to benchmark TCR RNA copy counting and molecular-identifier clustering-based TCR repertoire sequencing (MIDCIRS). What the study reported, not specific to this receptor: Without barcode sub-clustering, chimeric consensus sequences inflated TCR diversity; chimeras reached as high as 47%. Spiked-in Jurkat TCR RNA equivalent to a single cell was reported to be detectable even among 850,000 to 1,000,000 naive CD8 T cells. The naive libraries included spiked-in Jurkat TCR RNA (about 9 copies' worth), and this Jurkat TCR RNA is not part of the donor repertoire. In CMV-specific effector cells, over 99% of molecules were held by clones above 20 RNA copies, whereas under 1% of molecules were held by such clones in naive cells. The sizes of highly expanded clones could end up underestimated when identical TCR molecules share a barcode. Modeling indicated roughly 3.2 TCR RNA copies recovered per cell, compared with 9.5 to 10 by digital PCR, which implies a capture efficiency of 25% to 35%.

Libraries of naive CD8 T cells were generated from roughly 20,000 to 1,000,000 sorted cells, with 10%, 30% or 50% of the purified RNA used. On a BD FACSAria II, naive CD8 T cells were FACS-sorted as CD8+CD4-CCR7+CD45RA+ and collected into RLT Plus buffer. To test detection sensitivity, Jurkat RNA equal to 10 or so TCR copies was added to samples of about 17,000-1,100,000 naive CD8 T cells. Enrichment of CD8 T cells was performed with RosetteSep CD8+ T Cell Enrichment Cocktail and Ficoll-Paque, after which ACK red cell lysis was carried out. With regard to this clonotype: Its antigen is unknown. This may be a read error, as it is one base from a much larger clone.

The germline V gene provides CDR1 MDHEN and CDR2 SYDVKM. Including the terminal cysteine and phenylalanine, the CDR3 comprises 14 residues. Kept here is only the CDR3 DNA, which spans 42 bases and is read in frame from base 1. Receptor amplification or capture employed PCR. The data were produced on a NextSeq 500. Bulk TCR libraries were prepared as previously described, using TCR primers listed in Table S5. Total RNA was purified with the Qiagen AllPrep DNA/RNA kit. Before any analysis, reads coming from multiple sequencing runs of the same library were combined into one pool. For the original study's pipeline: Reads were retained only if the reads had an exact TCR constant sequence, and the retained reads were trimmed to 150 nt and grouped according to their 12-nt molecular barcodes. Reads inside each barcode group were sub-clustered using a 15% Levenshtein threshold, and a quality-weighted consensus sequence was constructed for each RNA molecule. Non-functional sequences were excluded, and lower-count sequences lying one edit away from another sequence were also excluded. On the basis of fitting two negative binomial distributions, barcode sub-clusters with fewer than 20% of the maximum read count were discarded. In TCRdb, the public reads were trimmed at Q25 with fastp and aligned with MiXCR, with productive beta chains retained. All rows with the same CDR3 protein become a single entry with the most common DNA and genes. TCRdb, not the authors, supplied the V and J calls. The table for this sample lists some 590,000 distinct CDR3 sequences; about 25% of them were counted only once. The ten top clones hold 0.75% to 0.8% of the sample.

This chain is built from TRBV28 and TRBJ2-4, and perhaps TRBD2 as D gene, on 5 matching bases. This receptor was obtained from a human donor in good health. Some libraries in this study had Jurkat cell RNA spiked in. Material: naive CD8+ T cells from blood, with Jurkat cell RNA spiked in. Sample cell subset or site, as interpreted from the label and publication: FACS-sorted CD8+CD4-CCR7+CD45RA+ naive T cells. This receptor has the CDR3 CASSFRGAKHIQYF. The DNA reads TGTGCCAGCAGTTTTCGGGGAGCCAAACACATTCAGTACTTC.